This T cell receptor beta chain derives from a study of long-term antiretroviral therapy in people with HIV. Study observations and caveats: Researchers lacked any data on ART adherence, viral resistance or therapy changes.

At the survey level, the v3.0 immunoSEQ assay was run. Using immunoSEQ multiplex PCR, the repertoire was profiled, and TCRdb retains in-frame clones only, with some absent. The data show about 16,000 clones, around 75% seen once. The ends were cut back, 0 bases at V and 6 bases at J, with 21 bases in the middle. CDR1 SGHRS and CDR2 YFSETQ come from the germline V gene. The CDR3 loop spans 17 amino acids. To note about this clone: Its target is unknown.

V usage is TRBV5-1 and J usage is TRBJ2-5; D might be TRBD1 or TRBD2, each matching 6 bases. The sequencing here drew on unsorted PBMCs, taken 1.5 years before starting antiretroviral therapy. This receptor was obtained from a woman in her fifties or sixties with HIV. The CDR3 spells CASSLVGVGGPEKTQYF. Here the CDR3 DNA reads TGCGCCAGCAGCTTGGTTGGGGTTGGGGGGCCTGAGAAGACCCAGTACTTC. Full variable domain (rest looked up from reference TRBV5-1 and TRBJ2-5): KAGVTQTPRYLIKTRGQQVTLSCSPISGHRSVSWYQQTPGQGLQFLFEYFSETQRNKGNFPGRFSGRQFSNSRSEMNVSTLELGDSALYLCASSLVGVGGPEKTQYFGPGTRLLVL.